In its sample, the clone carrying this T cell receptor (beta chain) was seen once. The CDR3 does not end in the conserved phenylalanine or tryptophan, so this is likely a read error. The CDR3 contains 17 residues. In germline, CDR1 is SGHTA, CDR2 FQGNSA. V lost 4 bases, J lost 2 bases, and 18 bases lay in between. The source of the sample is a study of T-cell reconstitution after alpha-beta-depleted transplantation in children. As it was prepared, the TCRbeta library received unique molecular identifiers. TCRdb reprocessed the PCR reads with MiXCR, giving one entry per CDR3 protein. The sample carries around 200,000 distinct CDR3 sequences, approximately 9.5% recorded once.

The chain combines TRBV7-2 with TRBJ1-5, with D possibly matching TRBD1 (5 bases). The material was PBMCs from the stem cell graft donor, obtained from the stem cell graft. The sequence was obtained from a human donor who donated a stem cell graft to a child with acute lymphoblastic leukemia. DNA for the CDR3: TGTGCCAGCAGCTCAGGGACCGGCAGTAGGGGCAATCAGCCCCAGCATGTT. As protein: CASSSGTGSRGNQPQHV.